This record looks at one T cell receptor (beta chain) sequence and its context. This sample is drawn from a study of cytomegalovirus exposure and HLA in healthy donors. Germline CDR1 is SGHRS and CDR2 is YFSETQ. V shed 4 bases and J shed 4 bases, with 24 bases lying between them. The CDR3 length is 19 residues. Assay: immunoSEQ multiplex PCR; the TCRdb copy retains only in-frame clones and omits some. The data contain more than 250,000 clones, around 90% of them singletons. This clonotype was sampled from a woman aged 25 to 39 in good health and CMV-seropositive. The chain joins TRBV5-1 to TRBJ2-6, with D perhaps assigned TRBD1 or TRBD2 (5 bases each). Sequenced input: PBMCs. The CDR3 sequence is CASSQQPGTRASGANVLTF. CDR3 nucleotide sequence: TGCGCCAGCAGCCAACAGCCTGGGACGCGGGCTTCAGGGGCCAACGTCCTGACTTTC.